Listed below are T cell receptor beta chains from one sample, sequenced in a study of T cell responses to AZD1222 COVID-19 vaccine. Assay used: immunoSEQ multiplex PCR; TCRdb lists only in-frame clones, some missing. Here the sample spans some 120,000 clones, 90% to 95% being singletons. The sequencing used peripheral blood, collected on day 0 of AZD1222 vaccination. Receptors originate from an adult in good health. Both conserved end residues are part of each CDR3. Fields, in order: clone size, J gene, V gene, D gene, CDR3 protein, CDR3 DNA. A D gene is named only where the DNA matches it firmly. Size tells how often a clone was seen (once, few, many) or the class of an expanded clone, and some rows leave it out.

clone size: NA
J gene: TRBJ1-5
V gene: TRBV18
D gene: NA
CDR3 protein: CASSQGGDQPQHF
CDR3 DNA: TGTGCCAGCTCTCAGGGAGGGGATCAGCCCCAGCATTTT

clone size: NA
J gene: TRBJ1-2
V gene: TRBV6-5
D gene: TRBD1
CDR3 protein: CASRHTGAYGYTF
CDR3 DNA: TGTGCCAGCAGACATACAGGGGCCTATGGCTACACCTTC

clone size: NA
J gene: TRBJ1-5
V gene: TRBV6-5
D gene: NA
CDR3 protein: CASSYLGGQPQHF
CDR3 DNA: TGTGCCAGCAGTTACTTAGGGGGTCAGCCCCAGCATTTT

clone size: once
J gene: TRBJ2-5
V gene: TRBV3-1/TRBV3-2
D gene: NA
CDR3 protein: CASRKAVSMGAQYF
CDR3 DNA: TGTGCCAGCAGAAAAGCGGTCTCGATGGGCGCCCAGTACTTC

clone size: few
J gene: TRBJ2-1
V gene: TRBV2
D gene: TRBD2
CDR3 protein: CASSASGLSYNEQFF
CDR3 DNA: TGTGCCAGCAGTGCTAGCGGACTATCCTACAATGAGCAGTTCTTC

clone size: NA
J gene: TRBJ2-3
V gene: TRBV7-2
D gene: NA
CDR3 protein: CASSIGGSADTQYF
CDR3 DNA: TGTGCCAGCAGTATAGGGGGGAGCGCAGATACGCAGTATTTT

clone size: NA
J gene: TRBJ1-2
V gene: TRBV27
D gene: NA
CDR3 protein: CASLGDYGYTF
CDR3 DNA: TGTGCCAGCCTGGGGGACTATGGCTACACCTTC

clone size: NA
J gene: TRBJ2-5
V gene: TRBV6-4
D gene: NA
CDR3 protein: CASSDSGAPRETQYF
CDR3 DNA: TGTGCCAGCAGTGACTCAGGGGCTCCGCGAGAGACCCAGTACTTC

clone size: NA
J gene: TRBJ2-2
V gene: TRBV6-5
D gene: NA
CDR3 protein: CASSYDGIANTGELFF
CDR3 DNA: TGTGCCAGCAGTTACGATGGAATCGCGAACACCGGGGAGCTGTTTTTT

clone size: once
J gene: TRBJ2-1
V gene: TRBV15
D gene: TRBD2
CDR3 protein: CATSRGLAGERPPFF
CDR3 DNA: TGTGCCACCAGCAGAGGACTAGCGGGAGAGCGACCCCCGTTCTTC

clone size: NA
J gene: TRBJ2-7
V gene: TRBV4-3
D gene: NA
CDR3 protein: CASSQVLTVEQYF
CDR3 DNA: TGCGCCAGCAGCCAAGTTTTGACTGTTGAGCAGTACTTC

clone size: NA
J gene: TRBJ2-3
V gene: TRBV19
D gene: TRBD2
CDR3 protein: CASTLLAGDTDTQYF
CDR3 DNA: TGTGCCAGTACCCTTCTAGCGGGAGACACAGATACGCAGTATTTT

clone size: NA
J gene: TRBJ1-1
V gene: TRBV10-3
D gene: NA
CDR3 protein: CAIPGGPDTEAFF
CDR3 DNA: TGTGCCATCCCCGGGGGGCCCGACACTGAAGCTTTCTTT

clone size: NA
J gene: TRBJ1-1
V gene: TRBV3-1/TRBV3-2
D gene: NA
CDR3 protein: CATRGNTEAFF
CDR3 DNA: TGTGCCACGCGAGGGAACACTGAAGCTTTCTTT

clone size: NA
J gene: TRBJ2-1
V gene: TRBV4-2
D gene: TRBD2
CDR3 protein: CASSQPGTSGMYEQFF
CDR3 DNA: TGTGCCAGCAGCCAGCCCGGGACTAGCGGGATGTATGAGCAGTTCTTC

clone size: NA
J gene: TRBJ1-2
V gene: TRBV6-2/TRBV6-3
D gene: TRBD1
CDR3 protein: CASSSGQAVVGYTF
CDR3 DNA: TGTGCCAGCAGTTCTGGACAGGCCGTTGTTGGCTACACCTTC

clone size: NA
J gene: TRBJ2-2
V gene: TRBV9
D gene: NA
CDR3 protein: CASSARGELFF
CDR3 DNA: TGTGCCAGCAGCGCACGGGGGGAGCTGTTTTTT

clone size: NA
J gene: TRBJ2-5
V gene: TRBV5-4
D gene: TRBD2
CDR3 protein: CASGEGTVAGGRRGTTQYF
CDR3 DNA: TGTGCCAGCGGGGAAGGAACGGTAGCGGGAGGGCGAAGGGGTACGACCCAGTACTTC

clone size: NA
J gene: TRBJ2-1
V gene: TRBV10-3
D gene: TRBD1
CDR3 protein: CAISEFSQGDEQFF
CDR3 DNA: TGTGCCATCAGTGAGTTCTCACAGGGGGATGAGCAGTTCTTC

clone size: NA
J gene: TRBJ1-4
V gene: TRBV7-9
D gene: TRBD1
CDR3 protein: CASSPTGGAGKLFF
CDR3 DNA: TGTGCCAGCAGCCCTACAGGGGGCGCAGGGAAACTGTTTTTT

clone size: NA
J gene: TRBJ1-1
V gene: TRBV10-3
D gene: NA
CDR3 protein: CAISDADRYLEAFF
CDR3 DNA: TGTGCCATCAGCGATGCCGACAGGTACCTCGAAGCTTTCTTT

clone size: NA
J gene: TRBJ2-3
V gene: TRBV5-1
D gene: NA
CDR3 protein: CASGRDSGRWDTQYF
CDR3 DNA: TGCGCCAGCGGGCGGGACAGTGGAAGGTGGGATACGCAGTATTTT

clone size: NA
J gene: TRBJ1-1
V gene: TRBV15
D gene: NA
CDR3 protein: CATSRERGELGEAFF
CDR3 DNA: TGTGCCACCAGCAGAGAGAGAGGGGAATTGGGTGAAGCTTTCTTT

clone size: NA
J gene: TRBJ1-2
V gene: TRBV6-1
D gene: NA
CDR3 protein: CASSDRGGGYTF
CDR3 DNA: TGTGCCAGCAGTGACAGGGGAGGGGGCTACACCTTC

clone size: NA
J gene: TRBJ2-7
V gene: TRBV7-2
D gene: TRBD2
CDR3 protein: CASSLVAGGSYEQYF
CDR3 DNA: TGTGCCAGCAGCTTAGTAGCGGGAGGATCCTACGAGCAGTACTTC

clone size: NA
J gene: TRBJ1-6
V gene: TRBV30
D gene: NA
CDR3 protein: CAWSKAGLSPLHF
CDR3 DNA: TGTGCCTGGAGTAAGGCAGGGTTGTCACCCCTCCACTTT

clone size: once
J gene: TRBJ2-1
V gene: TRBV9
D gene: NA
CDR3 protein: CASSVDVGGSYNEQFF
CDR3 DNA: TGTGCCAGCAGCGTAGATGTGGGGGGCTCCTACAATGAGCAGTTCTTC

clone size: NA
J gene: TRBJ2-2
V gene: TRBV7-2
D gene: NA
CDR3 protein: CASSLGQTGELFF
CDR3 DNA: TGTGCCAGCAGCTTAGGGCAGACCGGGGAGCTGTTTTTT

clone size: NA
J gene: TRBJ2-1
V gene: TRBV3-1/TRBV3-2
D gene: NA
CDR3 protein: CASSQAGALLYNEQFF
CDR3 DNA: TGTGCCAGCAGCCAAGCGGGGGCCTTGTTGTACAATGAGCAGTTCTTC

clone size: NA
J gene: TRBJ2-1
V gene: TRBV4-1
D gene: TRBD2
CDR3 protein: CASSQESLAGGDEQFF
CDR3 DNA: TGCGCCAGCAGCCAAGAAAGTCTAGCGGGAGGCGATGAGCAGTTCTTC

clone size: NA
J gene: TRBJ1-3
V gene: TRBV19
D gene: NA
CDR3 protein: CASSIRGPSGNTIYF
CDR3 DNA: TGTGCCAGTAGTATCAGGGGTCCCTCTGGAAACACCATATATTTT

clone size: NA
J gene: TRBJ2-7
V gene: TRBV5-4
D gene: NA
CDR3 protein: CASSLATSLHEQYF
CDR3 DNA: TGTGCCAGCAGCTTGGCCACTAGTTTACACGAGCAGTACTTC

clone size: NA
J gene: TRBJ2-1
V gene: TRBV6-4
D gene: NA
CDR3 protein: CASSDSRQGGNEQFF
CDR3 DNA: TGTGCCAGCAGTGACTCGAGACAGGGAGGCAATGAGCAGTTCTTC